The source of this TCR beta chain is a study of early T cells in non-severe SARS-CoV-2 infection. This clonotype came up many times. Attached unique molecular identifiers marked individual cDNA molecules. TCRdb used MiXCR to reprocess the 5' RACE reads, holding one entry per CDR3 protein. The repertoire holds around 30,000 distinct CDR3 sequences, with 5.6% as singletons. Deletions cut 1 base from V and 2 bases from J, with 9 bases between. Germline assignment: CDR1 SGHTA and CDR2 FQGNSA. This CDR3 is built from 14 residues. The chain recombines TRBV7-2 with TRBJ2-7; D not resolved. The receptor was derived from an adult who was a healthcare worker with PCR-confirmed SARS-CoV-2 infection or an uninfected control (not recorded which). The sequenced sample consisted of whole blood. In DNA form, the CDR3 reads TGTGCCAGCAGCTTAGATCCAGCCACCTACGAGCAGTACTTC. This translates into CASSLDPATYEQYF. Supplemented by reference TRBV7-2 and TRBJ2-7, the full variable domain reads GAGVSQSPSNKVTEKGKDVELRCDPISGHTALYWYRQSLGQGLEFLIYFQGNSAPDKSGLPSDRFSAERTGGSVSTLTIQRTQQEDSAVYLCASSLDPATYEQYFGPGTRLTVT.